The 15 T cell receptor beta chains below come from one sample, sequenced in a study of blood T cell repertoires in COVID-19. TCRdb's copy holds only in-frame clones and misses some; the assay was immunoSEQ multiplex PCR. The sample lists some 150,000 clones; about 86% were seen once. The specimen was peripheral blood. The receptor set was obtained from a man between 70 and 80 years old with acute or convalescent COVID-19.

The chain is built from TRBV6-2 or TRBV6-3 and TRBJ1-2; D may be TRBD1 (5 bases). Per the germline V gene, CDR1 is MNHEY and CDR2 is SVGEGT. Trimming left V 6 bases short and J 4 bases short, with 12 bases between. This CDR3 contains 13 residues. CDR3 bases: TGTGCCAGCAGCTTGGACACCCTCTATGGCTACACCTTC. Translated: CASSLDTLYGYTF.

This chain connects TRBV6-5 to TRBJ1-2; a weak D match, TRBD1 (5 bases). CDR3 length equals 14 residues. Looked up from germline, CDR1 is MNHEY and CDR2 is SVGAGI. V was trimmed by 6 bases and J by 4 bases, leaving 15 bases between them. In DNA, the CDR3 is TGTGCCAGCAGACCCGAGGGGCGGGGCTATGGCTACACCTTC. It encodes CASRPEGRGYGYTF.

This clone showed up just once. V is TRBV5-4 and J is TRBJ1-2; D is undetermined. Deletions cut 0 bases from V and 5 bases from J, with 11 bases between. The CDR3 consists of 14 residues. Germline CDR1 SGHNT, CDR2 YYREEE (reference sequence). The CDR3 sequence is CASSLGGNVYGYTF. Here the CDR3 DNA reads TGTGCCAGCAGCTTGGGCGGGAATGTTTATGGCTACACCTTC.

This chain uses TRBV7-3 with TRBJ2-1, with 8 bases aligning to TRBD2. The CDR3 has 14 amino acids. The ends lost 2 bases at V and 5 bases at J; junction bases unmatched: 2. Per the germline V gene, CDR1 is SGHTA and CDR2 is FQGTGA. CDR3 nucleotide sequence: TGTGCCAGCAGCTTAGGGGGACTAGACAATGAGCAGTTCTTC. As protein: CASSLGGLDNEQFF.

Note on this clone: One end of the junction fails to match germline, which may point to a read error. V usage is TRBV19 and J usage is TRBJ1-4; D ambiguous. CDR3 length: 15 amino acids. Germline lookup yields CDR1 LNHDA and CDR2 SQIVND (reference sequence). CDR3 amino acids: CASSLDTATNEKLFF. CDR3 DNA: TGTGCCAGTAGTCTAGACACGGCAACTAATGAAAAACTGTTTTTT.

The chain carries TRBV5-5 and TRBJ2-1; D may be TRBD1 (5 bases). Trimming took 4 bases from V and 0 from J, leaving 14 bases between them. Looked up from germline, CDR1 is SGHKS and CDR2 is YYEKEE (reference sequence). The length of the CDR3 is 16 residues. For the CDR3, the DNA is TGTGCCAGCAGCCGTGTGGGGCGGAGCTCCTACAATGAGCAGTTCTTC. It yields the protein CASSRVGRSSYNEQFF. The complete variable domain, with remaining parts taken from reference TRBV5-5 and TRBJ2-1, reads DAGVTQSPTHLIKTRGQQVTLRCSPISGHKSVSWYQQVLGQGPQFIFQYYEKEERGRGNFPDRFSARQFPNYSSELNVNALLLGDSALYLCASSRVGRSSYNEQFFGPGTRLTVL.

The chain has TRBV5-4 and TRBJ2-7; 16 nucleotides line up with TRBD2. The germline gives CDR1 SGHNT, CDR2 YYREEE (reference sequence). The V and J ends lost 3 bases and 3 bases, in that order; junction bases with no gene match: 15. The CDR3 runs to 20 residues. The CDR3 reads CASSSTNPSGTSGRVYEQYF. For the CDR3, the DNA is TGTGCCAGCAGCTCCACCAACCCCTCCGGGACTAGCGGGAGGGTCTACGAGCAGTACTTC.

V and J are TRBV7-6 and TRBJ2-7; 14 bases are shared with TRBD2. This CDR3 is built from 16 residues. The V gene's germline CDR1 is SGHVS and CDR2 FNYEAQ. V shed 4 bases, J shed 5 bases, and the junction held 7 bases outside the gene matches. For the CDR3, the DNA is TGTGCCAGCAGCTCGGGACTAGCGGGAGTTGGGGACGAGCAGTACTTC. Translation: CASSSGLAGVGDEQYF.

This clone was seen a single time. The rearrangement links TRBV5-1 to TRBJ2-4; 10 bases line up with TRBD1. V shed 2 bases, J shed 1 base, and the junction held 3 bases outside the gene matches. Germline V gene data show CDR1 as SGHRS and CDR2 as YFSETQ. The CDR3 runs 16 residues. The CDR3 DNA sequence: TGCGCCAGCAGCTTACCGGGACAGGGGGCCAAAAACATTCAGTACTTC. It translates to CASSLPGQGAKNIQYF.

The V gene is TRBV15, the J gene TRBJ2-2; 8 bases agree with TRBD1. Trimming cost V 4 bases and J 4 bases; bases outside gene matches: 2. Looked up from germline, CDR1 is LNHNV and CDR2 is YYDKDF (reference sequence). This CDR3 spans 14 amino acids. CDR3 bases: TGTGCCACCAGCAACGACAGGGGCACCGGGGAGCTGTTTTTT. Protein: CATSNDRGTGELFF.

The V and J genes are TRBV6-2 or TRBV6-3 and TRBJ2-5; 9 bases fit TRBD1. Germline loops: CDR1 MNHEY, CDR2 SVGEGT. This CDR3 contains 17 residues. Germline trimming cut 6 bases from V and 4 bases from J; bases unmatched to any gene: 15. The chain's CDR3 is CASSLPVWDRDGETQYF. The CDR3 DNA sequence: TGTGCCAGCAGCCTCCCGGTATGGGACAGGGATGGAGAGACCCAGTACTTC.

This rearrangement joins TRBV6-2 or TRBV6-3 to TRBJ1-1; D perhaps matches TRBD1 (6 bases). Looked up from germline, CDR1 is MNHEY and CDR2 is SVGEGT. V was clipped by 5 bases and J by 0 bases, with 13 bases between them. The CDR3 totals 15 residues. CDR3 region: CASSPKTGLNTEAFF. Written as DNA, the CDR3 is TGTGCCAGCAGTCCGAAGACAGGTTTGAACACTGAAGCTTTCTTT.

The chain couples TRBV11-2 to TRBJ2-7, with 7 nucleotides matching TRBD1. V dropped 4 bases and J dropped 1; count of bases not matched to a gene: 4. CDR3 length: 14 amino acids. From germline, CDR1 is SGHAT and CDR2 FQNNGV. CDR3 sequence: CASSSGTASYEQYF. CDR3 bases: TGTGCCAGCAGCTCCGGGACAGCTTCCTACGAGCAGTACTTC.

The chain joins TRBV6-6 to TRBJ1-6; possibly TRBD1 for D (5 bases). CDR1 MNHNY and CDR2 SVGAGI come from the germline V gene (reference sequence). V was cut by 6 bases and J by 3 bases, with 12 bases left in between. This CDR3 region has 15 residues. This chain's CDR3 is CASRVEGVYNSPLHF. The CDR3 DNA is TGTGCCAGCAGGGTCGAAGGGGTCTATAATTCACCCCTCCACTTT.

The chain links TRBV13 to TRBJ2-3; D possibly corresponds to TRBD2 (5 bases). This CDR3 has 15 residues. CDR1 and CDR2 from the germline V gene are PRHDT and FYEKMQ (reference sequence). The V end was cut by 2 bases, the J end by 6 bases, with 15 bases between. The CDR3 region has the DNA TGTGCCAGCAGCTTAAGGCTAGCTCCTGGGGATACGCAGTATTTT. Translation: CASSLRLAPGDTQYF.